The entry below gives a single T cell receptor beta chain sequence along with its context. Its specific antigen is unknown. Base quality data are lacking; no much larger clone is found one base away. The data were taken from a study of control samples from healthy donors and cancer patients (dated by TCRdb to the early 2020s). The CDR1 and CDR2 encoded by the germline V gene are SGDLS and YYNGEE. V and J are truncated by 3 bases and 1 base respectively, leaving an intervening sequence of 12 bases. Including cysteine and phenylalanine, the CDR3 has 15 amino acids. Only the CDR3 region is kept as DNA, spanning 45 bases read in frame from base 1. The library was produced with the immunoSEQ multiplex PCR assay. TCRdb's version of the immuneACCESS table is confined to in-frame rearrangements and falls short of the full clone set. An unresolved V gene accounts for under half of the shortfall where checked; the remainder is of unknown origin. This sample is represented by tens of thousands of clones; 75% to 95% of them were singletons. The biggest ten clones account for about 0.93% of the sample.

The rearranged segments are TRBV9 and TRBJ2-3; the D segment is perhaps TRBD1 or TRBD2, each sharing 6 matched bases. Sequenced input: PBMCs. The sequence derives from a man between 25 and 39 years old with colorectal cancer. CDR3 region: CASSAGRTGTDTQYF. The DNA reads TGTGCCAGCAGCGCGGGGAGGACAGGCACAGATACGCAGTATTTT.